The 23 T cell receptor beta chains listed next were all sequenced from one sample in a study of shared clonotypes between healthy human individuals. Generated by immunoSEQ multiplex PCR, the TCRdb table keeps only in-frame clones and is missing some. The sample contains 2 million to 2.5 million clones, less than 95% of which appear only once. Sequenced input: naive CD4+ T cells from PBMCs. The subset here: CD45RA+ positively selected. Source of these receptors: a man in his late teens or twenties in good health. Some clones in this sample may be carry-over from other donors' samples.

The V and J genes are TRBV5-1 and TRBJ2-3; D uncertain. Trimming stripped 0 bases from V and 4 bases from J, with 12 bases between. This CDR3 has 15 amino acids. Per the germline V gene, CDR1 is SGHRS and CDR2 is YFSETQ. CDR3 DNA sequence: TGCGCCAGCAGCTTGGAAGGGAACATCCCAGATACGCAGTATTTT. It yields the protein CASSLEGNIPDTQYF.

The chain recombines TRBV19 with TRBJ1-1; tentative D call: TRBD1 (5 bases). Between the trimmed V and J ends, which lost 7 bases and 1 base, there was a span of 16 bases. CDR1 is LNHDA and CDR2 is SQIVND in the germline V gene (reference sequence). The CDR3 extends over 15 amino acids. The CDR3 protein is CASKLGTRRNTEAFF. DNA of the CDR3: TGTGCCAGTAAGTTGGGGACTCGGCGGAACACTGAAGCTTTCTTT.

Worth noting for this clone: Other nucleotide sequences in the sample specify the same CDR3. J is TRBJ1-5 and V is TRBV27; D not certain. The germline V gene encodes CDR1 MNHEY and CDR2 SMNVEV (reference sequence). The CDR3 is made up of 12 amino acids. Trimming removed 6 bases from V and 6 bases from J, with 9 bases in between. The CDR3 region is CASSFRGQPQHF. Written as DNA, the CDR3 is TGTGCCAGCAGCTTTCGGGGTCAGCCCCAGCATTTT.

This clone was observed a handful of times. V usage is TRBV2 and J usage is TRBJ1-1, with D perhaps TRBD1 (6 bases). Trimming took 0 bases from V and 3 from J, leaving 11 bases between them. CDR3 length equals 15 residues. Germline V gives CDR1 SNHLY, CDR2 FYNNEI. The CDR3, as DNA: TGTGCCAGCAGTGAAGCGCTTCCAGGGGACACTGAAGCTTTCTTT. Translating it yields CASSEALPGDTEAFF.

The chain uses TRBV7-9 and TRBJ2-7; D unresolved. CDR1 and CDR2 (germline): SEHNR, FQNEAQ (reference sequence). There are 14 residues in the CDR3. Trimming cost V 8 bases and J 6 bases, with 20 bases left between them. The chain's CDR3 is CASGIQIRKGEQYF. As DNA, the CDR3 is TGTGCCAGCGGAATACAGATCCGTAAAGGCGAGCAGTACTTC.

The CDR3 DNA reads TGTGCCAGCAGCCTCCGGGACAGCTCCTACGAGCAGTACTTC. It is translated as CASSLRDSSYEQYF. The rearrangement links TRBV11-3 to TRBJ2-7; 7 bases align to TRBD1. Germline V gene data show CDR1 as SGHNT and CDR2 as YENEEA. CDR3 size: 14 residues. J was trimmed by 0 bases and V by 5 bases; bases with no gene match: 4.

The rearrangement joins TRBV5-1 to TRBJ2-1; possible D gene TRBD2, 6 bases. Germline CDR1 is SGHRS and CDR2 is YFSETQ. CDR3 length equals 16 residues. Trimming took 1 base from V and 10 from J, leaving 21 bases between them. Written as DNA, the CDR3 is TGCGCCAGCAGCTTGATTGAGGTCGGAGGGCGCGGGGAGCAGTTCTTC. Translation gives CASSLIEVGGRGEQFF. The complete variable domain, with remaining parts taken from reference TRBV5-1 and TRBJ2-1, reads KAGVTQTPRYLIKTRGQQVTLSCSPISGHRSVSWYQQTPGQGLQFLFEYFSETQRNKGNFPGRFSGRQFSNSRSEMNVSTLELGDSALYLCASSLIEVGGRGEQFFGPGTRLTVL.

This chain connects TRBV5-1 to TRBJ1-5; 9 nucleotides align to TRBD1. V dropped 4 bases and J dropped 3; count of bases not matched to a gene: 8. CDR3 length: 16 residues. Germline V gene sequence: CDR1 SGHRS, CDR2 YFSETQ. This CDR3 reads CASSPAGTGLNQPQHF. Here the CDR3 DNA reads TGCGCCAGCAGCCCCGCGGGGACAGGGCTCAATCAGCCCCAGCATTTT. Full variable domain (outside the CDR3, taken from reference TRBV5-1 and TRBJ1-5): KAGVTQTPRYLIKTRGQQVTLSCSPISGHRSVSWYQQTPGQGLQFLFEYFSETQRNKGNFPGRFSGRQFSNSRSEMNVSTLELGDSALYLCASSPAGTGLNQPQHFGDGTRLSIL.

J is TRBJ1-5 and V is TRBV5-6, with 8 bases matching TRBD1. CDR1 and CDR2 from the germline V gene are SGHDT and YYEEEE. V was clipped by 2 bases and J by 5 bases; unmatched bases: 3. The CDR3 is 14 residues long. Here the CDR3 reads CASSLGQGHQPQHF. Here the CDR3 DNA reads TGTGCCAGCAGCTTAGGACAGGGCCATCAGCCCCAGCATTTT. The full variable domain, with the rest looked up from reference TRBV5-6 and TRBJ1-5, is DAGVTQSPTHLIKTRGQQVTLRCSPKSGHDTVSWYQQALGQGPQFIFQYYEEEERQRGNFPDRFSGHQFPNYSSELNVNALLLGDSALYLCASSLGQGHQPQHFGDGTRLSIL.

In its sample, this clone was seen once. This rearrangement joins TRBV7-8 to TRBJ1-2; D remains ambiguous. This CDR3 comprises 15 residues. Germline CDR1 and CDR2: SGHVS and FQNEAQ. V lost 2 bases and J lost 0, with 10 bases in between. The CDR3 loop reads CASSLLRTSNYGYTF. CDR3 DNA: TGTGCCAGCAGCTTACTCAGGACCTCTAACTATGGCTACACCTTC.

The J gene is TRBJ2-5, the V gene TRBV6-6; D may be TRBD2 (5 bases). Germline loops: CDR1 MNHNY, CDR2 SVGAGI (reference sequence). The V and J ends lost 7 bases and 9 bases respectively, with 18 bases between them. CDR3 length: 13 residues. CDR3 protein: CASTTNAVVAQYF. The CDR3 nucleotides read TGTGCCAGCACGACTAATGCGGTTGTCGCCCAGTACTTC.

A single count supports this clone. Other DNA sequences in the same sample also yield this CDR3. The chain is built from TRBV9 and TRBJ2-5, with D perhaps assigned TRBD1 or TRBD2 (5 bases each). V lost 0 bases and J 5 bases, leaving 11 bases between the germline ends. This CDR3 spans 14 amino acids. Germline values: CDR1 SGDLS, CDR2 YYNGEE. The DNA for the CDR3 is TGTGCCAGCAGCGTAGGGCTAGCAGGGGAGACCCAGTACTTC. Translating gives CASSVGLAGETQYF.

For the CDR3, the DNA is TGCGCCAGCAGCAGCGGACAGGAGAATCAGCCCCAGCATTTT. Residues: CASSSGQENQPQHF. The chain recombines TRBV5-1 with TRBJ1-5, with 7 bases lining up with TRBD1. The CDR3 length is 14 residues. Trimming at V came to 4 bases and at J to 4 bases, leaving 5 bases not matched to a gene. CDR1 SGHRS and CDR2 YFSETQ come from the germline V gene. The full variable domain, in which reference TRBV5-1 and TRBJ1-5 provide the parts outside the CDR3, is KAGVTQTPRYLIKTRGQQVTLSCSPISGHRSVSWYQQTPGQGLQFLFEYFSETQRNKGNFPGRFSGRQFSNSRSEMNVSTLELGDSALYLCASSSGQENQPQHFGDGTRLSIL.

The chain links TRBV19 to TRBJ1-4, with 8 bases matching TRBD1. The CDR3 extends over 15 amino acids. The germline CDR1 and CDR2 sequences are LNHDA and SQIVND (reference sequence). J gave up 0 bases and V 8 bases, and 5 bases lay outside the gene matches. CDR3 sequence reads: CASGRGQATNEKLFF. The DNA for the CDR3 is TGTGCCAGTGGGCGGGGACAGGCAACTAATGAAAAACTGTTTTTT.

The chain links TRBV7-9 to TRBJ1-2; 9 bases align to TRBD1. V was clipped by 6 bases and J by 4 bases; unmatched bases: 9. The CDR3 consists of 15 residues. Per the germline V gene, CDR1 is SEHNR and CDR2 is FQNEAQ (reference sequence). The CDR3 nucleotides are TGTGCCAGCAGAACTTCGGCGGACAGGGGCTATGGCTACACCTTC. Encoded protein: CASRTSADRGYGYTF.

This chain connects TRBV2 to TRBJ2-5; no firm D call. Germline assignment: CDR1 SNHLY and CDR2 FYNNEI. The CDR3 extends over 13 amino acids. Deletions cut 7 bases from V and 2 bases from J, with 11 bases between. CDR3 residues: CASTQRLQETQYF. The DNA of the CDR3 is TGTGCCAGCACCCAGAGACTTCAAGAGACCCAGTACTTC.

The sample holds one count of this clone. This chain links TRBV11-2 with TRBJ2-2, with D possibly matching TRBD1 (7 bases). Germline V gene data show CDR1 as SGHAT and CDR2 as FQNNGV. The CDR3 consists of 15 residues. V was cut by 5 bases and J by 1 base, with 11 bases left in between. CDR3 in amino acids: CASSRRDRNTGELFF. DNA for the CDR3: TGTGCCAGCAGCCGGCGGGACAGGAACACCGGGGAGCTGTTTTTT.

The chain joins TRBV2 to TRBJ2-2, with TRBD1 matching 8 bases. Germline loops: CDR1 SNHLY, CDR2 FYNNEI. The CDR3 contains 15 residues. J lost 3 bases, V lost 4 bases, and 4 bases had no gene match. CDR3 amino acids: CASSAGGFDTGELFF. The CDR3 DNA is TGTGCCAGCAGTGCAGGGGGCTTTGACACCGGGGAGCTGTTTTTT.

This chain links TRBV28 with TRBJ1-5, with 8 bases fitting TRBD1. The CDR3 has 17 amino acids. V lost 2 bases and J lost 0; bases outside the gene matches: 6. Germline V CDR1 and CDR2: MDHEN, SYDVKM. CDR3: CASSLVTGGHSNQPQHF. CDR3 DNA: TGTGCCAGCAGTTTAGTTACAGGGGGACATAGCAATCAGCCCCAGCATTTT.

In DNA, the CDR3 is TGCGCCAGCAGCCAAGATGGGGGGCGCCAAGAGACCCAGTACTTC. Protein: CASSQDGGRQETQYF. The rearrangement links TRBV4-1 to TRBJ2-5; D tentatively reads TRBD1 or TRBD2 (6 bases each). This CDR3 has 15 amino acids. V was cut by 0 bases and J by 1 base, with 9 bases left in between. CDR1 MGHRA and CDR2 YSYEKL come from the germline V gene.

DNA of the CDR3: TGCGCCAGCAGCCATGGACACGGCTCCTACAATGAGCAGTTCTTC. Residues: CASSHGHGSYNEQFF. The J gene is TRBJ2-1, the V gene TRBV5-1, with D maybe TRBD1 (5 bases). CDR1 and CDR2 from the germline V gene are SGHRS and YFSETQ. This CDR3 comprises 15 residues. V lost 4 bases and J lost 0, with 11 bases in between.

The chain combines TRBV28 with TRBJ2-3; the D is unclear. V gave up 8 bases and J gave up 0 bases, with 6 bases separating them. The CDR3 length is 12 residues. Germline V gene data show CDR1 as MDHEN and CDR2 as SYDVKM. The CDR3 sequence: CASEDSTDTQYF. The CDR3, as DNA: TGTGCCAGCGAGGATAGCACAGATACGCAGTATTTT.

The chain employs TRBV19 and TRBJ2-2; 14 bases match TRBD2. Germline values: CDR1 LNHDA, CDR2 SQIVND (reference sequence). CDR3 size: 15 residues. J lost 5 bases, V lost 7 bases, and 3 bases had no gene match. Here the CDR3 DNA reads TGTGCCAGTACGGGACTAGCGGGAGCTACCGGGGAGCTGTTTTTT. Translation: CASTGLAGATGELFF. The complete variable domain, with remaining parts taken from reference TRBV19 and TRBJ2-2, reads DGGITQSPKYLFRKEGQNVTLSCEQNLNHDAMYWYRQDPGQGLRLIYYSQIVNDFQKGDIAEGYSVSREKKESFPLTVTSAQKNPTAFYLCASTGLAGATGELFFGEGSRLTVL.